This TCR beta chain was sequenced in a study of blood T cell repertoires in COVID-19. As handled by the study authors: Nucleated cell number was recorded as an estimate derived from reference gene primer amplification. Sequenced by immunoSEQ multiplex PCR; TCRdb stores in-frame clones only, minus some. V, J and clone size reflect that table, while D and trimming were determined from the DNA. The repertoire includes more than 65,000 clones, about four fifths of them detected once, and 9.7% sits in the top ten. CDR3 length equals 14 residues. Germline assignment: CDR1 SGHDT and CDR2 YYEEEE. Trimming removed 0 bases at V and 2 bases at J, with 5 bases between. Of note for this clone: Within the sample, other DNA sequences also encode this same CDR3.

The sample taken for sequencing was peripheral blood. The chain links TRBV5-6 to TRBJ2-2, with no clear D. This TCR was sampled from an elderly woman with acute or convalescent COVID-19. CDR3 sequence reads: CASSLGANTGELFF. CDR3 coding DNA: TGTGCCAGCAGCTTGGGGGCAAACACCGGGGAGCTGTTTTTT.